The entry below describes one TCR beta chain. The entry originates in a study of T cell clones after liver transplantation. V was cut by 4 bases and J by 7 bases, with 24 bases left in between. CDR3 length: 17 amino acids. Per the germline V gene, CDR1 is SGHRS and CDR2 is YFSETQ. TCRdb keeps only in-frame clones here, not all; method: immunoSEQ multiplex PCR. Counted here are tens of thousands of clones, roughly 85% occurring once; the ten biggest clones make up approximately 2.8%. The receptor was isolated from a human patient who received a liver transplant. Part of the T cell pool may stem from the graft donor. The source was CD4+ T cells from blood, collected at the 22-month timepoint. The chain carries TRBV5-1 and TRBJ2-4, with D possibly TRBD1 on 6 matching bases. In DNA form, the CDR3 reads TGCGCCAGCAGCCATTCACAGGGATTGACTTTAAGTAACATTCAGTACTTC. Its translation is CASSHSQGLTLSNIQYF. Based on the CDR3 plus reference TRBV5-1 and TRBJ2-4, the full variable domain is KAGVTQTPRYLIKTRGQQVTLSCSPISGHRSVSWYQQTPGQGLQFLFEYFSETQRNKGNFPGRFSGRQFSNSRSEMNVSTLELGDSALYLCASSHSQGLTLSNIQYFGAGTRLSVL.